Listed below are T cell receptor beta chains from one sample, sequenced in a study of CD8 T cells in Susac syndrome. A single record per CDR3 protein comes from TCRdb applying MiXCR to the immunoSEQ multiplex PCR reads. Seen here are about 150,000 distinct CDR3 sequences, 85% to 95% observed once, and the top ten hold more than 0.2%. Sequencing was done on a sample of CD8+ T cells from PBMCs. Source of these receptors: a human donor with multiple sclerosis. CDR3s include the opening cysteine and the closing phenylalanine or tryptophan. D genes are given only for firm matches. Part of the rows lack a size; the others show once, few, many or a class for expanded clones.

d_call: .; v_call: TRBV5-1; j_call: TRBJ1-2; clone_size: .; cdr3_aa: CASSAQDYGYTF; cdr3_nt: TGCGCCAGCAGTGCGCAGGACTATGGCTACACCTTC
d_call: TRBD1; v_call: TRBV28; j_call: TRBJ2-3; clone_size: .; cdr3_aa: CASSSQGASTDTQYF; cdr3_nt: TGTGCCAGCAGTTCGCAGGGGGCTAGCACAGATACGCAGTATTTT
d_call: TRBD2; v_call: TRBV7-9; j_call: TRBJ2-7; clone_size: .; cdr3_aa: CASSRSGEGHEQYF; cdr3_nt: TGTGCCAGCAGCCGTAGCGGGGAGGGCCACGAGCAGTACTTC
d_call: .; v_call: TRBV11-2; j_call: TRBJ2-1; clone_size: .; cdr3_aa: CASSLVPGIQGTSYNEQFF; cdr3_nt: TGTGCCAGCAGCTTAGTCCCCGGGATACAGGGAACATCCTACAATGAGCAGTTCTTC
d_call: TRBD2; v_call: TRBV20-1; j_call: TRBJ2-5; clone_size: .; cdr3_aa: CSASRGLAASETQYF; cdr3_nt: TGCAGTGCTAGCAGGGGACTAGCGGCTTCGGAGACCCAGTACTTC
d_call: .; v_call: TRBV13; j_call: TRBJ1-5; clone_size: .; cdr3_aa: CASSFGNGRPNQPQHF; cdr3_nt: TGTGCCAGCAGCTTCGGCAACGGGCGACCCAATCAGCCCCAGCATTTT
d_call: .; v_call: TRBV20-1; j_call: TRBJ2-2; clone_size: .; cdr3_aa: CSAIEQGTTGELFF; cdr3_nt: TGCAGTGCTATAGAACAGGGAACCACCGGGGAGCTGTTTTTT
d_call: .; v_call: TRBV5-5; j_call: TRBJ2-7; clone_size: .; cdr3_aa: CASSPNRASPSYEQYF; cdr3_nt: TGTGCCAGCAGCCCCAACAGGGCAAGCCCCTCGTACGAGCAGTACTTC
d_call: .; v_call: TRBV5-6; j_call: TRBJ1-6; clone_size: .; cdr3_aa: CASSFRRGNSPLHF; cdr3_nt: TGTGCCAGCAGCTTCAGAAGGGGTAATTCACCCCTCCACTTT
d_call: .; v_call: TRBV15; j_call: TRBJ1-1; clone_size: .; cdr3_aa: CATSRFGRLNTEAFF; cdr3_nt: TGTGCCACCAGCAGATTTGGGAGGCTGAACACTGAAGCTTTCTTT
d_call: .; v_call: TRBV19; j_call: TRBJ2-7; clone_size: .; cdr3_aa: CASSSPGLYEQYF; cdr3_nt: TGTGCCAGTTCTTCCCCAGGACTCTACGAGCAGTACTTC
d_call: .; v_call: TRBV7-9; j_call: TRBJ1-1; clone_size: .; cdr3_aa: CASSLTDRNTEAFF; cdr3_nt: TGTGCCAGCAGCCTAACCGACAGGAACACTGAAGCTTTCTTT
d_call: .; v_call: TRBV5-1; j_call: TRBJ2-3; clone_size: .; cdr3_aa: CASSLSAAGVDTQYF; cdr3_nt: TGCGCCAGCAGCTTGTCGGCGGCCGGGGTGGATACGCAGTATTTT
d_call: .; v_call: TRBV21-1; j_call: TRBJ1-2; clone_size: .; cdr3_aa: CASAERRDTIQIIYGYTF; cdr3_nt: TGTGCCAGCGCAGAGAGAAGGGACACTATCCAAATAATCTATGGCTACACCTTC
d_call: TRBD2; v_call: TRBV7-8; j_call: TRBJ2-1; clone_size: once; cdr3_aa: CASSSFTSGGSPPSYNEQFF; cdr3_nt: TGTGCCAGCAGCTCATTTACTAGCGGGGGCTCCCCCCCATCTTACAATGAGCAGTTCTTC
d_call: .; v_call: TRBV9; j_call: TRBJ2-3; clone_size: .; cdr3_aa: CASSVGNGATDTQYF; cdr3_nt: TGTGCCAGCAGCGTCGGTAATGGGGCTACAGATACGCAGTATTTT
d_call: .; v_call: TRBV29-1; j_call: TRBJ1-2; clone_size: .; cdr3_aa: CSVDGRNYGYTF; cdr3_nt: TGCAGCGTTGATGGACGAAACTATGGCTACACCTTC
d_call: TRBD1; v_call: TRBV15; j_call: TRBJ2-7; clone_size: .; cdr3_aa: CATSRPQGANPYEQYF; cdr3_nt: TGTGCCACCAGCAGACCGCAGGGGGCTAACCCCTACGAGCAGTACTTC
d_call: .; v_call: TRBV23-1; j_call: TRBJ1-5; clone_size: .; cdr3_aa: CASSQSRRGIDAECQPQHF; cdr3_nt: TGCGCCAGCAGTCAATCCCGGCGGGGAATTGATGCGGAATGTCAGCCCCAGCATTTT
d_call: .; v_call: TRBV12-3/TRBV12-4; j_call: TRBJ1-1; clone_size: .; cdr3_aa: CASSYANTEAFF; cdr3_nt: TGTGCCAGCAGTTACGCGAACACTGAAGCTTTCTTT
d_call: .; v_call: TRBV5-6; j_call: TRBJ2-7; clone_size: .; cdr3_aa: CASSSSDRRSYEQYF; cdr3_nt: TGTGCCAGCAGCTCTTCTGACAGAAGATCCTACGAGCAGTACTTC
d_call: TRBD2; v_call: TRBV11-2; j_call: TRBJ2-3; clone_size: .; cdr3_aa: CASSHRGGGTDTQYF; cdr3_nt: TGTGCCAGCAGCCATCGGGGGGGAGGCACAGATACGCAGTATTTT